Listed here are 17 T cell receptor beta chains from one sample, sequenced in a study of cytomegalovirus exposure and HLA in healthy donors (dated by TCRdb to 2016 to 2017). Libraries were made using the immunoSEQ multiplex PCR assay. For the multiplex PCR, a mixture combining 60 forward primers for TCR Vbeta segments and 13 reverse primers for TCR Jbeta segments was used. The immuneACCESS repertoire file appears here via TCRdb, limited to in-frame rearrangements. These files lack a portion of the clones; in checked studies, under half of the deficit traces to unresolved V genes, and the cause of the others is not known. The sample contains over 50,000 clones, approximately 72% of them found a single time. The biggest ten clones account for roughly 51% of the sample. Source material: PBMCs. All receptors derive from a man in his fifties in good health and CMV-seropositive.

The rearrangement links TRBV9 to TRBJ1-1, with D unresolved. The CDR3 length is 15 residues. The V gene lost 3 bases and the J gene lost 2 bases, with 14 bases spanning the gap. Looked up from germline, CDR1 is SGDLS and CDR2 is YYNGEE. The chain's CDR3 is CASSDPPRGNTEAFF. CDR3 bases: TGTGCCAGCAGCGACCCTCCAAGAGGCAACACTGAAGCTTTCTTT. Full variable domain (missing parts from reference TRBV9 and TRBJ1-1): DSGVTQTPKHLITATGQRVTLRCSPRSGDLSVYWYQQSLDQGLQFLIQYYNGEERAKGNILERFSAQQFPDLHSELNLSSLELGDSALYFCASSDPPRGNTEAFFGQGTRLTVV.

In regard to this clone: One end of the junction varies from germline; a read error may be responsible. The chain uses TRBV7-9 and TRBJ2-5, with TRBD1 matching over 7 bases. The DNA end is a closer match to TRBJ2-7, so the J assignment may be wrong. Germline V gene lookup returns CDR1 SEHNR and CDR2 FQNEAQ (reference sequence). The CDR3 spans 13 residues. In DNA form, the CDR3 reads TGTTCCAGCAGCCCCCGACAGGGCTACGAGCAGTACTTC. This gives the protein CSSSPRQGYEQYF.

The J gene is TRBJ2-1, the V gene TRBV5-6; 10 positions agree with TRBD2. There are 16 residues in the CDR3. CDR1 is SGHDT and CDR2 is YYEEEE in the germline V gene. V was clipped by 4 bases and J by 0 bases; unmatched bases: 4. This chain's CDR3 is CASSRLAGSSYNEQFF. CDR3 nucleotide sequence: TGTGCCAGCAGCCGACTAGCGGGTAGCTCCTACAATGAGCAGTTCTTC. The whole variable domain, remainder taken from reference TRBV5-6 and TRBJ2-1, is DAGVTQSPTHLIKTRGQQVTLRCSPKSGHDTVSWYQQALGQGPQFIFQYYEEEERQRGNFPDRFSGHQFPNYSSELNVNALLLGDSALYLCASSRLAGSSYNEQFFGPGTRLTVL.

The chain joins TRBV7-9 to TRBJ2-5; no definite D call. The V end lost 5 bases, the J end lost 2 bases, and 15 bases lay between the germline ends. CDR3 size: 15 residues. CDR1 SEHNR and CDR2 FQNEAQ come from the germline V gene (reference sequence). For the CDR3, the DNA is TGTGCCAGCAGCCCCCCCCCTAGGCTACAAGAGACCCAGTACTTC. Protein product: CASSPPPRLQETQYF.

The chain links TRBV4-1 to TRBJ1-3; D unresolved. The length of the CDR3 is 13 residues. Trimming took off 4 bases at V and 2 bases at J, with 6 bases between the two ends. Germline-derived CDR1 and CDR2 are MGHRA and YSYEKL. CDR3 coding DNA: TGCGCCAGCAGCCCCTACCCTGGAAACACCATATATTTT. Translation: CASSPYPGNTIYF.

DNA for the CDR3: TGCGCCAGCAGCTTGGCCATGTCGGTCACCGGGGAGCTGTTTTTT. Amino acid sequence: CASSLAMSVTGELFF. This sequence joins TRBV5-1 and TRBJ2-2; no definite D call. Germline CDR1 and CDR2: SGHRS and YFSETQ. The CDR3 spans 15 residues. V lost 0 bases and J 4 bases, leaving 10 bases between the germline ends.

The V and J genes are TRBV4-1 and TRBJ2-3, with D possibly matching TRBD1 (6 bases). Trimming removed 3 bases at V and 4 bases at J, with 23 bases between. The CDR3 is made up of 18 amino acids. Germline-derived CDR1 and CDR2 are MGHRA and YSYEKL. The CDR3 coding sequence is TGCGCCAGCAGCCAGAAACGGCAGAGTTACAGGGAGTCAGATACGCAGTATTTT. Translated, it gives CASSQKRQSYRESDTQYF.

The rearrangement uses TRBV5-1 and TRBJ1-3; D is possibly TRBD1 (5 bases). Trimming removed 0 bases from V and 0 bases from J, with 13 bases in between. Germline V gene sequence: CDR1 SGHRS, CDR2 YFSETQ. The CDR3 loop spans 17 amino acids. CDR3 sequence: CASSLVDTGISGNTIYF. CDR3 coding DNA: TGCGCCAGCAGCTTGGTCGATACAGGCATCTCTGGAAACACCATATATTTT.

The chain carries TRBV30 and TRBJ2-5; TRBD1 matches 7 bases. Judging by the DNA end, TRBJ2-7 fits better; the J call may be wrong. The CDR3 has 13 residues. CDR1 and CDR2 (germline): GTSNPN, SVGIG (reference sequence). The CDR3: CAWSGGTAYEQYF. Here the CDR3 DNA reads TGTGCCTGGAGTGGGGGGACAGCCTACGAGCAGTACTTC.

A few counts support this clone. CDR3 nucleotide sequence: TGTGCCAGCAGTGCCCGGAGGGGCGCTGAAGCTTTCTTT. Encoded protein: CASSARRGAEAFF. The chain uses TRBV27 and TRBJ1-1; a possible D gene is TRBD1 (5 bases). The CDR3 loop spans 13 amino acids. Germline values: CDR1 MNHEY, CDR2 SMNVEV (reference sequence). V was cut by 5 bases and J by 6 bases, with 13 bases left in between.

The chain links TRBV7-6 to TRBJ1-1; D is ambiguous. Between the trimmed V and J ends, which lost 5 bases and 5 bases, there was a span of 12 bases. The germline V gene has CDR1 SGHVS and CDR2 FNYEAQ. This CDR3 has 13 residues. CDR3 nucleotides: TGTGCCAGCAGCGGTCAAGGGAGGACTGAAGCTTTCTTT. The encoded protein is CASSGQGRTEAFF.

For this clone: The junction departs from the called germline gene at one end, perhaps through a read error. The chain joins TRBV4-3 to TRBJ2-1; no firm D call. CDR1 and CDR2 from the germline V gene are LGHNA and YSLEER. The CDR3 totals 17 residues. This CDR3 reads CVSSQDTIVLISNEQFF. For the CDR3, the DNA is TGCGTCAGCAGCCAAGATACGATCGTACTCATCTCCAATGAGCAGTTCTTC.

In its sample, this clone was seen a few times. CDR3: CASSSWEGKTNEKLFF. The CDR3 bases are TGTGCCAGCAGCAGTTGGGAGGGTAAAACTAATGAAAAACTGTTTTTT. The chain joins TRBV7-9 to TRBJ1-4; D unresolved. V was cut by 5 bases and J by 1 base, with 14 bases left in between. The CDR3 is made up of 16 amino acids. Germline CDR1 SEHNR, CDR2 FQNEAQ (reference sequence).

The table lists this clone with a count of one. V and J are TRBV27 and TRBJ2-5; 10 nucleotides line up with TRBD1. Germline values: CDR1 MNHEY, CDR2 SMNVEV (reference sequence). This CDR3 is built from 18 residues. With V trimmed by 3 bases and J by 4 bases, 14 bases remained unmatched. CDR3 region: CASSFPLPGQGKRETQYF. CDR3 coding DNA: TGTGCCAGCAGTTTTCCTCTCCCGGGACAGGGGAAAAGAGAGACCCAGTACTTC.

The CDR3 sequence is CATALEKKLFF. CDR3 DNA sequence: TGTGCCACCGCGCTGGAGAAAAAACTGTTTTTT. V is TRBV2 and J is TRBJ1-4, with D uncertain. Germline V CDR1 and CDR2: SNHLY, FYNNEI. The CDR3 has 11 residues. V was trimmed by 10 bases and J by 9 bases, leaving 12 bases between them.

This clone has more than one count but fewer than ten. The CDR3, as DNA: TGTGCCAGCTCCTTAGAGGGATACGAGCAGTACTTC. It specifies CASSLEGYEQYF. The J gene is TRBJ2-7, the V gene TRBV18; tentatively, D is TRBD2 (5 bases). The CDR3 covers 12 residues. Germline V lookup: CDR1 KGHSH, CDR2 LQKENI. The V gene lost 6 bases and the J gene lost 4 bases, with 10 bases spanning the gap.

This chain connects TRBV6-5 to TRBJ1-3; 10 nucleotides line up with TRBD1. CDR1 MNHEY and CDR2 SVGAGI come from the germline V gene. The CDR3 covers 15 residues. V lost 6 bases, J lost 0 bases, and 2 bases stayed unmatched. CDR3 in amino acids: CASRDRGISGNTIYF. CDR3 DNA sequence: TGTGCCAGCAGGGACAGGGGGATCTCTGGAAACACCATATATTTT.